These 20 T cell receptor beta chains were sequenced from one sample in a study of radiotherapy plus CTLA-4 blockade in lung cancer. The assay was immunoSEQ multiplex PCR, and TCRdb's table has in-frame clones only and misses some. The data show roughly 59,000 clones, 65% to 80% seen once. The sample here was peripheral blood, taken from a patient treated with radiotherapy plus ipilimumab. The receptors come from a human donor with non-small cell lung cancer whose response to radiotherapy plus ipilimumab could not be evaluated.

The genes are TRBV28 and TRBJ1-6, with 7 bases identical to TRBD1. Germline V lookup: CDR1 MDHEN, CDR2 SYDVKM. The CDR3 extends over 15 amino acids. Unmatched junction bases numbered 4, after V lost 3 bases and J lost 5 bases. CDR3 DNA sequence: TGTGCCAGCAGTTTTAGTGGGACAGATAATTCACCCCTCCACTTT. Encoded protein: CASSFSGTDNSPLHF.

In this sample, this clone turned up a few times. The chain carries TRBV2 and TRBJ2-4; tentatively, D is TRBD2 (6 bases). The V end lost 5 bases, the J end lost 0 bases, and 14 bases lay between the germline ends. The length of the CDR3 is 16 residues. Per the germline V gene, CDR1 is SNHLY and CDR2 is FYNNEI. The CDR3 here is CASSSGTPLAKNIQYF. The CDR3 region has the DNA TGTGCCAGCAGTTCCGGGACTCCTCTAGCCAAAAACATTCAGTACTTC.

This clone occurred a few times. This rearrangement joins TRBV10-2 to TRBJ1-1; D ambiguous. Per germline, CDR1 WSHSY and CDR2 SAAADI. Trimming removed 2 bases at V and 1 base at J, with 14 bases between. The CDR3 is made up of 16 amino acids. The CDR3 DNA follows: TGCGCCAGCAGTGAGGGGCTTAACATGGGGAACACTGAAGCTTTCTTT. Translated: CASSEGLNMGNTEAFF.

The chain employs TRBV7-2 and TRBJ1-1; TRBD1 is a possible D gene (6 bases). Trimming pared 5 bases from V and 3 bases from J, leaving 13 bases between. The CDR3 is made up of 14 amino acids. CDR1 is SGHTA, CDR2 FQGNSA, per germline. CDR3 coding DNA: TGTGCCAGCAGCCCTACTACAGGGTACACTGAAGCTTTCTTT. Translation gives CASSPTTGYTEAFF.

In its sample, this clone was seen a few times. The chain couples TRBV6-4 to TRBJ1-2; 7 nucleotides agree with TRBD1. The J segment lost 5 bases and the V segment lost 5 bases, leaving 8 bases of the junction unmatched. This CDR3 has 14 residues. Germline CDR1 MRHNA, CDR2 SNTAGT. CDR3 region: CASSPDRAGYGYTF. The CDR3 DNA is TGTGCCAGCAGTCCCGACAGGGCTGGGTATGGCTACACCTTC.

This clone has only one observation. The chain couples TRBV5-6 to TRBJ1-5, with 11 nucleotides matching TRBD1. CDR1 and CDR2 from the germline V gene are SGHDT and YYEEEE. The CDR3 extends over 15 amino acids. Trimming cost V 3 bases and J 6 bases; bases outside gene matches: 5. The CDR3 region is CASSSWTGGPQPQHF. CDR3 DNA sequence: TGTGCCAGCAGCTCCTGGACAGGGGGCCCTCAGCCCCAGCATTTT.

The chain carries TRBV6-5 and TRBJ2-7; D call uncertain. The V gene lost 0 bases and the J gene lost 6 bases, with 12 bases spanning the gap. The length of the CDR3 is 14 residues. Looked up from germline, CDR1 is MNHEY and CDR2 is SVGAGI. The CDR3 nucleotides read TGTGCCAGCAGTTACTCGATCGGGTCGGGCGAGCAGTACTTC. Amino acids: CASSYSIGSGEQYF.

V gene TRBV6-6 combines with J gene TRBJ1-2, with D possibly being TRBD1 (5 bases). Trimming removed 5 bases from V and 8 bases from J, with 18 bases in between. The CDR3 has 14 residues. From germline, CDR1 is MNHNY and CDR2 SVGAGI (reference sequence). CDR3 sequence reads: CASSTQGAIYGYTF. The CDR3 DNA sequence: TGTGCCAGCAGTACCCAAGGGGCCATCTACGGCTACACCTTC.

The rearrangement uses TRBV7-8 and TRBJ2-7, with D perhaps TRBD2 (7 bases). The CDR3 totals 15 residues. The germline V gene has CDR1 SGHVS and CDR2 FQNEAQ. The V end was cut by 3 bases, the J end by 2 bases, with 14 bases between. The CDR3 coding sequence is TGTGCCAGCAGCTTGAGGGGGGGCGGTGCCTACGAGCAGTACTTC. Its translation: CASSLRGGGAYEQYF.

This clone has only one observation. The chain recombines TRBV28 with TRBJ2-7, with D unclear. From germline, CDR1 is MDHEN and CDR2 SYDVKM. The CDR3 runs 11 residues. V lost 5 bases, J lost 7 bases, and 9 bases lay in between. DNA of the CDR3: TGTGCCAGCAGTATACCTAGGGAGCAGTACTTC. It encodes CASSIPREQYF.

The chain joins TRBV4-3 to TRBJ2-2; 7 nucleotides align to TRBD2. The CDR3 has 16 residues. Germline CDR1 is LGHNA and CDR2 is YSLEER. Trimming at V came to 1 base and at J to 1 base, leaving 3 bases not matched to a gene. The CDR3 reads CASSQGEGLNTGELFF. The CDR3 nucleotides are TGCGCCAGCAGCCAAGGGGAGGGCTTGAACACCGGGGAGCTGTTTTTT.

The rearrangement joins TRBV2 to TRBJ2-7; weak D call: TRBD1 (5 bases). The CDR3 spans 15 residues. V was cut by 7 bases and J by 2 bases, with 18 bases left in between. The germline CDR1 and CDR2 sequences are SNHLY and FYNNEI. Written as DNA, the CDR3 is TGTGCCAGCATGCCAGACAGAAATAGGGCCTACGAGCAGTACTTC. As protein: CASMPDRNRAYEQYF.

In DNA, the CDR3 is TGCGCCAGCAGCCGGAGTGGAGGGTACGAGCAGTACTTC. Translated: CASSRSGGYEQYF. The chain links TRBV5-1 to TRBJ2-7, with D possibly being TRBD2 (6 bases). Germline lookup yields CDR1 SGHRS and CDR2 YFSETQ. The CDR3 runs 13 residues. V lost 4 bases and J lost 4, with 12 bases in between.

This clone came up many times. V and J are TRBV11-2 and TRBJ2-7, with 10 bases that match TRBD2. The CDR3 length is 14 residues. The ends lost 5 bases at V and 4 bases at J; junction bases unmatched: 5. Germline V gene sequence: CDR1 SGHAT, CDR2 FQNNGV. Here the CDR3 reads CASSTTAGGYEQYF. The CDR3, as DNA: TGTGCCAGCAGCACGACAGCGGGGGGGTACGAGCAGTACTTC.

The chain links TRBV10-3 to TRBJ2-3; D is unclear. The germline V gene encodes CDR1 ENHRY and CDR2 SYGVKD. The CDR3 is 12 amino acids. V lost 6 bases to trimming and J lost 2 bases, with 6 bases between them. CDR3 residues: CAISLYTDTQYF. Written as DNA, the CDR3 is TGTGCCATCAGCCTTTACACAGATACGCAGTATTTT.

V and J are TRBV27 and TRBJ2-1; possible D gene TRBD1, 6 bases. The CDR3 totals 12 residues. Looked up from germline, CDR1 is MNHEY and CDR2 is SMNVEV (reference sequence). Trimming took 4 bases from V and 9 from J, leaving 10 bases between them. The CDR3 DNA reads TGTGCCAGCAGTTCGAGGGGGTCTGAGCAGTTCTTC. As protein: CASSSRGSEQFF.

The chain has TRBV19 and TRBJ1-2; no reliable D call. Between the trimmed V and J ends, which lost 4 bases and 4 bases, there was a span of 7 bases. This CDR3 is 12 amino acids long. Germline loops: CDR1 LNHDA, CDR2 SQIVND (reference sequence). The CDR3 nucleotides are TGTGCCAGTAGTAGGGAGGGCTATGGCTACACCTTC. Protein: CASSREGYGYTF.

This clone was counted a few times. V gene TRBV6-6 combines with J gene TRBJ1-2; D not resolved. The CDR3 spans 12 residues. Germline loops: CDR1 MNHNY, CDR2 SVGAGI (reference sequence). Trimming took 7 bases from V and 7 from J, leaving 13 bases between them. The CDR3 DNA follows: TGTGCCAGCAACCCCCTACTAGGTGGCTACACCTTC. This encodes CASNPLLGGYTF.

There are a few counts of this clone. The chain employs TRBV7-2 and TRBJ2-7; D might be TRBD2 (6 bases). Looked up from germline, CDR1 is SGHTA and CDR2 is FQGNSA. There are 15 residues in the CDR3. V lost 1 base to trimming and J lost 6 bases, with 16 bases between them. The CDR3: CASSLDATGAFEQYF. The CDR3 DNA reads TGTGCCAGCAGCTTAGATGCAACGGGAGCGTTCGAGCAGTACTTC.

This clone was observed a single time. V is TRBV5-1 and J is TRBJ2-3, with 8 bases identical to TRBD1. Germline trimming cut 2 bases from V and 5 bases from J; bases unmatched to any gene: 7. CDR1 is SGHRS and CDR2 is YFSETQ in the germline V gene. This CDR3 contains 15 residues. CDR3 nucleotide sequence: TGCGCCAGCAGCTTACGGGACAGGAGTTTAGATACGCAGTATTTT. Its translation is CASSLRDRSLDTQYF.